Sequencing of this T cell receptor (beta chain) was carried out in a study of shared clonotypes between healthy human individuals. Germline lookup yields CDR1 WSHSY and CDR2 SAAADI. The CDR3 sequence is 14 residues long. V shed 9 bases and J 8 bases; nucleotides not matched to a gene: 10. Sequencing was performed with immunoSEQ multiplex PCR; in TCRdb, only in-frame clones are kept and a portion is missing. This table has 2 million to 2.5 million clones, more than 80% appearing once. The source is a man between 18 and 35 years old in good health. Some clones in this sample may be carry-over from other donors' samples. The specimen sequenced was naive CD4+ T cells from PBMCs. Described subset: CD45RA+ positively selected. This sequence joins TRBV10-2 and TRBJ2-1; 10 nucleotides match TRBD2. The CDR3 DNA follows: TGCGCCAGACACCTAGCGGGAGTTGACGATGAGCAGTTCTTC. Its protein is CARHLAGVDDEQFF.